The 5 T cell receptor beta chains reported below all come from one sample, sequenced in a study of T cells in Graves' hyperthyroidism and ophthalmopathy. TCR beta CDR3 sequences were amplified from RNA transcripts. First-round RT-PCR of the TCR CDR3 relied on the HTBI primer set. TCRdb analysed the multiplex PCR reads with MiXCR anew, one entry per CDR3 protein. The sample includes tens of thousands of distinct CDR3 sequences, roughly 49% seen only once; the top ten take 30% to 40%. The material sequenced was peripheral blood or thyroid tissue (not recorded which). The receptors come from a woman aged 50 to 65 with Graves' hyperthyroidism.

The chain has TRBV7-8 and TRBJ1-2; a possible D gene is TRBD1 (5 bases). The germline V gene encodes CDR1 SGHVS and CDR2 FQNEAQ. Trimming left V 2 bases short and J 4 bases short, with 14 bases between. CDR3 size: 15 residues. In DNA form, the CDR3 reads TGTGCCAGCAGCTTATTAGAAGGGACCCCCTATGGCTACACCTTC. Translation: CASSLLEGTPYGYTF.

This chain links TRBV7-9 with TRBJ2-7; D possibly corresponds to TRBD2 (6 bases). Germline V gives CDR1 SEHNR, CDR2 FQNEAQ (reference sequence). The V end was cut by 4 bases, the J end by 3 bases, with 13 bases between. The length of the CDR3 is 14 residues. The CDR3 coding sequence is TGTGCCAGCAGCTCCAGTAGCGGAGACTACGAGCAGTACTTC. Amino acid sequence: CASSSSSGDYEQYF.

The chain employs TRBV28 and TRBJ1-2; D remains ambiguous. Germline V gene data show CDR1 as MDHEN and CDR2 as SYDVKM. Trimming shortened V by 2 bases and J by 4 bases, and 11 bases separated the two germline ends. This CDR3 has 14 amino acids. The CDR3 sequence is CASSLRVGLYGYTF. In DNA, the CDR3 is TGTGCCAGCAGTTTAAGGGTTGGGCTCTATGGCTACACCTTC.

The chain links TRBV20-1 to TRBJ2-2, with 10 bases fitting TRBD2. V lost 5 bases and J lost 2; bases outside the gene matches: 5. This CDR3 spans 15 amino acids. CDR1 is DFQATT and CDR2 is SNEGSKA in the germline V gene (reference sequence). The CDR3 DNA follows: TGCAGTGCTTCCAGGACTAGCGGAAACACCGGGGAGCTGTTTTTT. This codes for CSASRTSGNTGELFF.

To note about this clonotype: The CDR3 does not close with the conserved phenylalanine or tryptophan, likely indicating a read error. The limits of the CDR3 on the DNA are not certain, so only TCRdb's listed CDR3 is given. V usage is TRBV7-8 and J usage is TRBJ2-7; the table's D call of TRBD2 was not tested on the DNA. Germline CDR1 reads SGHVS; CDR2 reads FQNEAQ. The CDR3 totals 16 residues, both ends included. This CDR3 is CASSLSPPGTSGAQWL.